This T cell receptor (beta chain) was identified in a study of cytomegalovirus exposure and HLA in healthy donors. Study as a whole: It was reported in a later analysis that the approximately 120 validation repertoires used the same platform as the approximately 650 first-cohort repertoires.

It was the roughly 130-subject validation cohort, separate from the approximately 700-subject first cohort, to which the donors belonged. CDR3 size: 14 residues. Germline trimming cut 2 bases from V and 5 bases from J; bases unmatched to any gene: 4. CDR1 is MNHEY and CDR2 is SVGAGI in the germline V gene. Only in-frame clones appear in the TCRdb table, and some are missing; sequencing was by immunoSEQ multiplex PCR. The repertoire holds about 150,000 clones, 89% seen once, with roughly 9.3% in the top ten. This clone was recorded only once. The V and J genes are TRBV6-5 and TRBJ1-1; 8 bases align to TRBD1. This sequence was found in a woman aged 18-35 years in good health and CMV-seropositive. The sample taken for sequencing was PBMCs. The CDR3 spells CASSYQGAGTEAFF. CDR3 nucleotides: TGTGCCAGCAGTTACCAGGGGGCCGGTACTGAAGCTTTCTTT.